This T cell receptor (beta chain) was documented in a study of beta chain features in type 1 diabetes. This clone was seen more than once but under ten times. Germline V CDR1 and CDR2: SQVTM, ANQGSEA. The CDR3 sequence is 10 residues long. V was pared by 7 bases and J by 8 bases, with 11 bases between. Sequencing targeted expressed TCRB transcripts, as all isolated RNA had been reverse transcribed. Here immunoSEQ multiplex PCR was the method, and the copy in TCRdb shows in-frame clones only, minus some. The table lists under 500,000 clones, roughly 30% of them singletons. This TCR came from a man in his late teens or twenties in good health. The V and J genes are TRBV29-1 and TRBJ1-1; D is uncertain. Sequences were obtained from naive CD4+ T cells from blood. For the CDR3, the DNA is TGCAGCGCATTCCTCGGAGAAGCTTTCTTT. It codes for CSAFLGEAFF. The full variable domain, its missing parts supplied by reference TRBV29-1 and TRBJ1-1, is SAVISQKPSRDICQRGTSLTIQCQVDSQVTMMFWYRQQPGQSLTLIATANQGSEATYESGFVIDKFPISRPNLTFSTLTVSNMSPEDSSIYLCSAFLGEAFFGQGTRLTVV.